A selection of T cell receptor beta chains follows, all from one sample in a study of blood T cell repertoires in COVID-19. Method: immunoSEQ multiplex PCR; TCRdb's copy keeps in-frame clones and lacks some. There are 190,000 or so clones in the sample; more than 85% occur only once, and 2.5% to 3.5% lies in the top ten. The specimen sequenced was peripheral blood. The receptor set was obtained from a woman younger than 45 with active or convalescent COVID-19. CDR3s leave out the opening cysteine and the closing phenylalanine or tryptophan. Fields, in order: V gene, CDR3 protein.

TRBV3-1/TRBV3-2 ASRSAGDEQY
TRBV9 ASSILARGTDTQY
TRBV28 ASSPPGLAGSPLH
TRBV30 AWSASSGVYEQY
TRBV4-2 ASSQATGTGREGT
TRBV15 ATSRDRGTPVSPLH
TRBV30 ASTGRTSYEQY
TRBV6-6 ASSYALSRGAGELF
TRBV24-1 ATSRHSSYNEQF
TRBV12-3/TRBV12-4 ASSLEWAHTQY
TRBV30 AWSLAVSS
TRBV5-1 ASSTGGNSPLH
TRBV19 ASSLGTGENIQY
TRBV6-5 ASRRAREGEQY
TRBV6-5 ASSWTSGNVQF
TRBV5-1 ASSLSQQNTEAF
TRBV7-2 ASSLNSINSPLH
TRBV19 ASSIGTSYNEQF
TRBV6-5 ASSRTSLENIQY
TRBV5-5 ASSLTVRVLQETQY
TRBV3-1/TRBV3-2 ASSQDLLAGAGYNEQF
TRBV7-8 ASSSLPEDYEQY
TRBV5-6 ASSLAGTGPHYGYT
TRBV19 ASSWTEGQPQH
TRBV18 ASSPRDTATNEKLF
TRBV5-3 ARSNSGGSRF
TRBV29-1 SVEGGLGRGQANEQF
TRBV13 ASSLGTGGNTIY
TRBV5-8 ASSRAVVSGSTDTQY
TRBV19 ASSIVGAWNTEAF
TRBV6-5 ASSYSRQSLGSGYT